This T cell receptor (beta chain) was captured by sequencing in a study of blood T cells in healthy people across ages. General study points: Relative to aged donors, long-lived donors carried more naive CD4+ cells and displayed higher diversity. Roughly linear age-related decline in beta diversity appeared, significant by age 40. TCR beta diversity tracked closely with naive T cell percentage. Donor CMV infection status was unknown, possibly confounding age-related changes in expanded clonotypes.

A sample-barcoded 5' primer and a J-beta primer mix were used in a second PCR of about 7 to 12 cycles. One entry per CDR3 protein results from TCRdb running MiXCR on the 5' RACE reads. Among about 640,000 distinct CDR3 sequences listed, approximately 40% were seen once. Germline V lookup: CDR1 SGHDN, CDR2 FVKESK. V lost 0 bases to trimming and J lost 1 base, with 10 bases between them. The CDR3 contains 15 residues. Concerning this clonotype itself: Its antigen remains unidentified.

What was sequenced was blood. The rearrangement links TRBV14 to TRBJ2-7; D gene ambiguous. This TCR came from an elderly man in good health. The CDR3, as DNA: TGTGCCAGCAGCCAAGATATGCGAACGTCCTACGAGCAGTACTTC. Its protein product is CASSQDMRTSYEQYF.